What follows are 8 T cell receptor beta chains derived from one specimen sequenced in a study of T cell responses to AZD1222 COVID-19 vaccine. Sequencing used immunoSEQ multiplex PCR; TCRdb keeps in-frame clones, though not all of them. The sample has 160,000 or so clones, roughly 90% seen once. The sample was peripheral blood, taken 28 days after the second AZD1222 dose. These receptors were collected from an adult who received the AZD1222 COVID-19 vaccine.

This clone has only one observation. The chain employs TRBV7-2 and TRBJ1-2; the D is unclear. The V gene lost 3 bases and the J gene lost 2 bases, with 10 bases spanning the gap. The CDR3 is 14 amino acids. Germline V gives CDR1 SGHTA, CDR2 FQGNSA. The CDR3 loop is CASSFLGGNYGYTF. CDR3 sequence (DNA): TGTGCCAGCAGCTTTTTGGGCGGGAACTATGGCTACACCTTC.

The chain couples TRBV6-5 to TRBJ2-2; D gene uncertain. This CDR3 is 14 amino acids long. Germline V gene lookup returns CDR1 MNHEY and CDR2 SVGAGI. Trimming took off 5 bases at V and 4 bases at J, with 11 bases between the two ends. CDR3 bases: TGTGCCAGCAGTCCCAGACCGGCCACCGGGGAGCTGTTTTTT. Encoded protein: CASSPRPATGELFF.

The gene calls are TRBV27 and TRBJ2-1, with 12 positions matching TRBD2. Germline V gives CDR1 MNHEY, CDR2 SMNVEV (reference sequence). Trimming took 6 bases from V and 10 from J; bases not matched to a gene: 1. The CDR3 has 12 amino acids. This CDR3 is CASRLAGGEQFF. For the CDR3, the DNA is TGTGCCAGCAGACTAGCGGGGGGCGAGCAGTTCTTC.

This clone occurred a few times. This sample includes further DNA sequences coding for the same CDR3. The chain links TRBV2 to TRBJ2-3, with D perhaps TRBD1 or TRBD2 (5 bases each). Germline CDR1 SNHLY, CDR2 FYNNEI. V was pared by 4 bases and J by 3 bases, with 14 bases between. The CDR3 is 15 amino acids. The CDR3 sequence is CASSGRQGGTDTQYF. DNA of the CDR3: TGTGCCAGCAGTGGTCGGCAGGGCGGGACAGATACGCAGTATTTT.

This clone was counted between two and nine times. This chain joins TRBV18 and TRBJ1-2; D perhaps matches TRBD1 (5 bases). The CDR3 consists of 15 residues. Germline CDR1 reads KGHSH; CDR2 reads LQKENI. V gave up 0 bases and J gave up 2 bases, with 10 bases separating them. This CDR3 is CASSPPDNRNYGYTF. In nucleotides, the CDR3 is TGTGCCAGCTCACCACCGGACAACCGCAACTATGGCTACACCTTC.

The chain links TRBV7-9 to TRBJ2-5, with 12 bases identical to TRBD2. CDR3 length equals 15 residues. With V trimmed by 4 bases and J by 6 bases, 6 bases remained unmatched. CDR1 is SEHNR, CDR2 FQNEAQ, per germline (reference sequence). CDR3 sequence (DNA): TGTGCCAGCAGCTCTAGCGGGGGGGCCGCGAAGACCCAGTACTTC. Its protein is CASSSSGGAAKTQYF.

CDR3: CAWSVNGYEQYF. Here the CDR3 DNA reads TGTGCCTGGAGTGTTAACGGGTACGAGCAGTACTTC. The genes are TRBV30 and TRBJ2-7; unclear D gene. The V and J ends lost 0 bases and 4 bases respectively, with 7 bases between them. The germline gives CDR1 GTSNPN, CDR2 SVGIG (reference sequence). The CDR3 totals 12 residues.

As DNA, the CDR3 is TGTGCCTGGAAACCTGGGGGGAGTTCACCCCTCCACTTT. Translated, it gives CAWKPGGSSPLHF. This chain uses TRBV30 with TRBJ1-6; D is perhaps TRBD1 (5 bases). Germline values: CDR1 GTSNPN, CDR2 SVGIG (reference sequence). V lost 4 bases to trimming and J lost 9 bases, with 13 bases between them. CDR3 length: 13 residues.